Shown below are 27 T cell receptor beta chains from a single sample sequenced in a study of T cell clonality in common variable immunodeficiency. Sequencing used immunoSEQ multiplex PCR; TCRdb keeps in-frame clones, though not all of them. The sample contains tens of thousands of clones, none of them singletons. Material: peripheral blood mononuclear cells. The receptors come from a person aged 18 to 69 in good health.

This clone was seen repeatedly, ten times or more. Partial CDR3 DNA: TGTGCCAGCAGCCAAGACTTTAACACAGATACG. This gives the protein CASSQDFNTDT. The complete CDR3 reads CASSQDFNTDTQYF. The chain combines TRBV3-1 (or the pseudogene TRBV3-2) with TRBJ2-3, with unresolved D. With the read ending 3 residues before the CDR3 end, the germline J gene is used to fill in that end. CDR1 and CDR2 (germline): LGHDT, YNNKEL (reference sequence). V was pared by 0 bases and J by 2 bases, with 6 bases between. The CDR3 length is 14 residues.

This clone was counted at least ten times. The CDR3 extends 3 residues past the end of the read, so its final part is completed from the germline J gene. V usage is TRBV18 and J usage is TRBJ2-5, with D possibly being TRBD2 (5 bases). The CDR3 runs 14 residues. Germline assignment: CDR1 KGHSH and CDR2 LQKENI. Trimming took off 1 base at V and 3 bases at J, with 9 bases between the two ends. The sequenced CDR3 bases are TGTGCCAGCTCACCACGGCTAGCTGAAGAGACC. Encoded protein: CASSPRLAEET. In full, the CDR3 reads CASSPRLAEETQYF.

This clone appeared many times. The read ends 3 residues shy of where the CDR3 ends; the end is completed using the germline J gene. This chain links TRBV29-1 with TRBJ2-1; 9 nucleotides line up with TRBD1. With 7 bases clipped from V and 6 bases from J, the junction kept 10 bases outside the gene matches. CDR1 SQVTM and CDR2 ANQGSEA come from the germline V gene. CDR3 length: 14 amino acids. CDR3 bases read: TGCAGCGGAACACCCGGGACAGGGTTCAATGAG. It encodes CSGTPGTGFNE. The whole CDR3 protein is CSGTPGTGFNEQFF.

This clone was picked up many times. The read is 3 residues too short to cover the CDR3 end, so that end is filled in from the germline J gene. This rearrangement joins TRBV20-1 to TRBJ1-4, with 8 bases matching TRBD1. CDR1 is DFQATT and CDR2 is SNEGSKA in the germline V gene (reference sequence). Germline trimming cut 4 bases from V and 3 bases from J; bases unmatched to any gene: 10. This CDR3 region has 16 residues. The CDR3 sequence is CSATATGTGANEKLFF. The DNA read from the CDR3 is TGCAGTGCTACGGCAACCGGGACAGGCGCTAATGAAAAA.

This clone was seen ten or more times. Sequencing ends 3 residues short of the CDR3 end; the germline J gene provides the rest. The chain uses TRBV30 and TRBJ1-5; D gene ambiguous. V was clipped by 2 bases and J by 1 base, with 9 bases between them. Germline assignment: CDR1 GTSNPN and CDR2 SVGIG (reference sequence). This CDR3 has 14 amino acids. CDR3 residues: CAWSLAISNQPQHF. The DNA read from the CDR3 is TGTGCCTGGAGTCTAGCAATCAGCAATCAGCCC.

This clone appeared many times. The read ends 3 residues before the CDR3 terminus; that terminus is restored from the germline J gene. This chain connects TRBV6-2 or TRBV6-3 to TRBJ2-3, with D unresolved. Trimming cost V 5 bases and J 0 bases, with 9 bases left between them. Looked up from germline, CDR1 is MNHEY and CDR2 is SVGEGT. This CDR3 is built from 14 residues. CDR3 amino acids: CASSPTTSTDTQYF. Partial CDR3 DNA: TGTGCCAGCAGTCCAACTACTAGCACAGATACG.

Ten or more counts support this clone. The CDR3 is CASSQGGRGGTEAFF. The covered CDR3 bases are TGTGCCAGCAGTCAGGGCGGCAGGGGAGGAACTGAA. The chain recombines TRBV5-4 with TRBJ1-1; perhaps TRBD1 as D (6 bases). With the read ending 3 residues before the CDR3 end, the germline J gene is used to fill in that end. This CDR3 is built from 15 residues. The V gene's germline CDR1 is SGHNT and CDR2 YYREEE (reference sequence). The V end was cut by 5 bases, the J end by 5 bases, with 19 bases between.

This clone was detected many times. The read terminates 3 residues ahead of where the CDR3 ends, so the germline J gene completes it. The chain has TRBV12-3 or TRBV12-4 and TRBJ2-7, with 11 bases matching TRBD2. With 1 base clipped from V and 2 bases from J, the junction kept 1 base outside the gene matches. The CDR3 sequence is 15 residues long. Incomplete CDR3 DNA: TGTGCCAGCAGTTTAGGACTAGCGGGAACCTACGAG. This encodes CASSLGLAGTYE. The entire CDR3 protein reads CASSLGLAGTYEQYF.

The sample holds many counts of this clone. The CDR3 end is not reached by the read, which stops 3 residues before it; the germline J gene fills it in. The chain recombines TRBV29-1 with TRBJ2-7, with TRBD1 identical over 11 bases. Unmatched junction bases numbered 8, after V lost 6 bases and J lost 4 bases. From germline, CDR1 is SQVTM and CDR2 ANQGSEA. The CDR3 totals 14 residues. Partial CDR3 DNA: TGCAGCGTCCAGCGGACAGGGGGCGATTACGAG. Translated, it gives CSVQRTGGDYE. The CDR3, in full, reads CSVQRTGGDYEQYF.

This clone was observed many times. With the read ending 3 residues before the CDR3 end, the germline J gene is used to fill in that end. The gene calls are TRBV29-1 and TRBJ1-2, with D perhaps TRBD1 (5 bases). The CDR3 contains 13 residues. V was cut by 7 bases and J by 1 base, with 13 bases left in between. Looked up from germline, CDR1 is SQVTM and CDR2 is ANQGSEA. The part of the CDR3 DNA that was read is TGCAGCGCCCCTGAGGGGCGTAACTATGGC. It translates to CSAPEGRNYG. The CDR3 as a whole reads CSAPEGRNYGYTF. Full variable domain (remainder filled in from reference TRBV29-1 and TRBJ1-2): SAVISQKPSRDICQRGTSLTIQCQVDSQVTMMFWYRQQPGQSLTLIATANQGSEATYESGFVIDKFPISRPNLTFSTLTVSNMSPEDSSIYLCSAPEGRNYGYTFGSGTRLTVV.

This clone was detected ten times or more. The read ends 3 residues shy of where the CDR3 ends; the end is completed using the germline J gene. The rearrangement links TRBV5-1 to TRBJ1-1, with TRBD1 matching over 7 bases. The CDR3 has 15 residues. CDR1 SGHRS and CDR2 YFSETQ come from the germline V gene. The CDR3 region is CASSSGQRSTNQAFF. The DNA read from the CDR3 is TGCGCCAGCAGCTCGGGACAGAGGTCTACGAATCAA.

This clone was seen many times. The CDR3 end falls 3 residues outside the read, so it is completed with the germline J gene. The gene calls are TRBV20-1 and TRBJ2-5, with 11 bases lining up with TRBD1. CDR3 length: 14 amino acids. With 5 bases clipped from V and 4 bases from J, the junction kept 6 bases outside the gene matches. Germline CDR1 reads DFQATT; CDR2 reads SNEGSKA (reference sequence). The sequenced CDR3 bases are TGCAGTGCTGATGGGACAGGGGGTGTAGAGACC. Its protein product is CSADGTGGVET. The entire CDR3 protein is CSADGTGGVETQYF.

This clone was detected many times. The read falls 3 residues short of the CDR3 end, and the missing part is taken from the germline J gene. V is TRBV20-1 and J is TRBJ2-6, with a tentative D call TRBD1 (6 bases). The germline V gene has CDR1 DFQATT and CDR2 SNEGSKA (reference sequence). The CDR3 has 15 amino acids. The ends were cut back, 2 bases at V and 2 bases at J, with 10 bases in the middle. The CDR3 protein is CSARTGWPGANVLTF. CDR3 bases read: TGCAGTGCTAGAACAGGGTGGCCTGGGGCCAACGTC.

This clone was seen ten or more times. The observed sequence ends 3 residues before the CDR3 terminus, with the missing tail filled in from the germline J gene. This chain uses TRBV20-1 with TRBJ2-1; 11 bases match TRBD2. Germline loops: CDR1 DFQATT, CDR2 SNEGSKA (reference sequence). The CDR3 has 15 amino acids. V dropped 2 bases and J dropped 7; count of bases not matched to a gene: 7. This CDR3 is CSARIPGLAENEQFF. CDR3 bases read: TGCAGTGCTAGAATACCGGGACTAGCGGAAAATGAG.

This clone was seen many times. With the read ending 3 residues before the CDR3 end, the germline J gene is used to fill in that end. The rearrangement joins TRBV5-3 to TRBJ2-6; TRBD2 is a possible D gene (6 bases). TRBV5-3 is an ORF; its function is uncertain. This CDR3 contains 18 residues. Deletions cut 4 bases from V and 4 bases from J, with 21 bases between. Incomplete CDR3 DNA: TGTGCCAGAAGCGGGCCCCTATTGGAGGGCGTAGGGGCCAACGTC. The encoded protein is CARSGPLLEGVGANV. In full, the CDR3 is CARSGPLLEGVGANVLTF.

The sample holds many counts of this clone. The read ends 3 residues shy of where the CDR3 ends; the end is completed using the germline J gene. The chain carries TRBV5-1 and TRBJ1-1; D might be TRBD1 (6 bases). V lost 2 bases, J lost 3 bases, and 11 bases lay in between. The CDR3 covers 14 residues. CDR1 and CDR2 from the germline V gene are SGHRS and YFSETQ. CDR3 sequence: CASSFSGADTEAFF. CDR3 bases read: TGCGCCAGCAGCTTTTCAGGGGCCGACACTGAA.

This clone was observed many times. Incomplete CDR3 DNA: TGTGCCAGCTCACCTCAGGGCGGTCAGCCC. Translation: CASSPQGGQP. In full, the CDR3 is CASSPQGGQPQHF. This chain joins TRBV18 and TRBJ1-5, with D possibly being TRBD1 (5 bases). The CDR3 end is not reached by the read, which stops 3 residues before it; the germline J gene fills it in. CDR1 is KGHSH, CDR2 LQKENI, per germline. V lost 3 bases to trimming and J lost 6 bases, with 9 bases between them. There are 13 residues in the CDR3.

This clone was counted many times. The CDR3 end falls 3 residues outside the read, so it is completed with the germline J gene. V and J are TRBV29-1 and TRBJ2-6; TRBD1 is a possible D gene (6 bases). Trimming stripped 6 bases from V and 0 bases from J, with 12 bases between. Germline CDR1 reads SQVTM; CDR2 reads ANQGSEA. The CDR3 has 15 amino acids. The part of the CDR3 DNA that was read is TGCAGCGTAGGACAGCTCTCCTCTGGGGCCAACGTC. Its translation is CSVGQLSSGANV. The whole CDR3 protein is CSVGQLSSGANVLTF.

This clone has a count of ten or more. The read finishes 3 residues shy of the CDR3 end, and the germline J gene is used to complete it. The V call is TRBV6-2 or TRBV6-3, the J call TRBJ1-2; no clear D. Between the trimmed V and J ends, which lost 7 bases and 4 bases, there was a span of 19 bases. The germline V gene encodes CDR1 MNHEY and CDR2 SVGEGT. There are 15 residues in the CDR3. The CDR3 is CASNPSGRIPYGYTF. The sequenced part of the CDR3 DNA is TGTGCCAGCAACCCAAGCGGGAGGATACCCTATGGC.

This clone was counted at least ten times. The read is 3 residues too short to cover the CDR3 end, so that end is filled in from the germline J gene. The chain links TRBV20-1 to TRBJ2-6, with D maybe TRBD1 (5 bases). The CDR3 runs 15 residues. Germline-derived CDR1 and CDR2 are DFQATT and SNEGSKA (reference sequence). The V and J ends lost 3 bases and 2 bases respectively, with 11 bases between them. The CDR3: CSASILQAGANVLTF. The covered CDR3 bases are TGCAGTGCTAGTATTTTACAGGCTGGGGCCAACGTC.

The sample holds many counts of this clone. The read halts 3 residues ahead of the CDR3 end, with the missing end drawn from the germline J gene. V usage is TRBV19 and J usage is TRBJ2-5; 7 nucleotides agree with TRBD2. After removal of 2 bases from V and 4 bases from J, the junction contained 4 bases not matched to a gene. Germline V gives CDR1 LNHDA, CDR2 SQIVND (reference sequence). The CDR3 totals 14 residues. The CDR3 sequence: CASSIRGDRETQYF. CDR3 DNA (partial): TGTGCCAGTAGTATACGGGGGGACCGAGAGACC.

This clone was counted many times. Coverage ceases 3 residues before the CDR3 finishes, and the germline J gene fills in the end. V and J are TRBV20-1 and TRBJ2-1, with TRBD2 matching 9 bases. CDR1 and CDR2 (germline): DFQATT, SNEGSKA (reference sequence). Unmatched junction bases numbered 3, after V lost 1 base and J lost 2 bases. This CDR3 has 15 residues. Partial CDR3 DNA: TGCAGTGCTAGAGGACTAGCGGAAACCTACAATGAG. It is translated as CSARGLAETYNE. The entire CDR3 is CSARGLAETYNEQFF.

The table lists this clone with many counts. The read terminates 3 residues ahead of where the CDR3 ends, so the germline J gene completes it. This sequence joins TRBV19 and TRBJ2-7; maybe TRBD1 (6 bases). The CDR3 sequence is 14 residues long. Looked up from germline, CDR1 is LNHDA and CDR2 is SQIVND (reference sequence). Deletions cut 3 bases from V and 0 bases from J, with 9 bases between. CDR3 residues: CASSMDSLSYEQYF. Partial CDR3 DNA: TGTGCCAGTAGTATGGACAGCCTCTCCTACGAG. The full variable domain, its missing parts supplied by reference TRBV19 and TRBJ2-7, is DGGITQSPKYLFRKEGQNVTLSCEQNLNHDAMYWYRQDPGQGLRLIYYSQIVNDFQKGDIAEGYSVSREKKESFPLTVTSAQKNPTAFYLCASSMDSLSYEQYFGPGTRLTVT.

This clone was seen many times. The read stops 3 residues short of the end of the CDR3; the missing end is completed from the germline J gene. The V and J genes are TRBV20-1 and TRBJ2-1; D not resolved. V gave up 0 bases and J gave up 7 bases, with 13 bases separating them. Germline loops: CDR1 DFQATT, CDR2 SNEGSKA (reference sequence). The CDR3 contains 14 residues. CDR3 DNA (partial): TGCAGTGCTAGAGATCAAGTGGCGGTTAATGAG. This gives the protein CSARDQVAVNE. The entire CDR3 protein is CSARDQVAVNEQFF.

This clone occurred many times. Sequencing ends 3 residues short of the CDR3 end; the germline J gene provides the rest. V usage is TRBV7-9 and J usage is TRBJ2-7; TRBD2 matches at 7 bases. The V and J ends lost 5 bases and 5 bases, in that order; junction bases with no gene match: 9. The CDR3 consists of 14 residues. CDR1 is SEHNR, CDR2 FQNEAQ, per germline (reference sequence). The CDR3 bases that were read are TGTGCCAGCAGCCGGACTAGTAGCTCTAACGAG. This translates into CASSRTSSSNE. In full, the CDR3 is CASSRTSSSNEQYF.

With regard to this clone: The read terminates 3 residues before the CDR3 end, so the remaining end is supplied by the germline J gene. This chain uses TRBV30 with TRBJ1-1; unclear D gene. V dropped 4 bases and J dropped 4 bases, with 13 bases sitting between them. Germline-derived CDR1 and CDR2 are GTSNPN and SVGIG (reference sequence). The CDR3 is 13 residues long. The CDR3 is CAWTVSRSTEAFF. The CDR3 DNA, read in part, is TGTGCCTGGACAGTCTCTAGGAGCACTGAA.

This clone was seen repeatedly, ten times or more. The read terminates 3 residues ahead of where the CDR3 ends, so the germline J gene completes it. This rearrangement joins TRBV7-3 to TRBJ2-6; 9 nucleotides match TRBD1. CDR1 is SGHTA and CDR2 is FQGTGA in the germline V gene. The CDR3 consists of 14 residues. J gave up 8 bases and V 3 bases, and 2 bases lay outside the gene matches. The chain's CDR3 is CASSLGQGSNVLTF. The sequenced CDR3 bases are TGTGCCAGCAGCTTGGGACAGGGCTCCAACGTC.